Listed below are T cell receptor beta chains from one sample, sequenced in a study of blood T cell repertoires in COVID-19. Method: immunoSEQ multiplex PCR; TCRdb's copy keeps in-frame clones and lacks some. This sample has 230,000 or so clones, with more than 65% found just once. The sample comprised peripheral blood. Receptors originate from a woman aged 35 to 49 who had recovered from COVID-19. The CDR3 runs from the conserved cysteine through the conserved F or W. D genes are given only for firm matches. Clone size is stated in some rows and not others, as once, few, many or a class when expanded.

abundance	v_gene	d_gene	j_gene	CDR3aa	CDR3nt
.	TRBV3-1/TRBV3-2	.	TRBJ1-1	CASSRGVDTEAFF	TGTGCCAGCAGCCGGGGGGTGGACACTGAAGCTTTCTTT
.	TRBV3-1/TRBV3-2	.	TRBJ2-1	CASSQDLTSNEQFF	TGTGCCAGCAGCCAAGATCTTACTAGCAATGAGCAGTTCTTC
.	TRBV11-2	.	TRBJ1-3	CASSLDGVSGNTIYF	TGTGCCAGCAGCTTAGACGGGGTCTCTGGAAACACCATATATTTT
.	TRBV2	TRBD1	TRBJ2-7	CATNGQGAYEQYF	TGTGCCACTAACGGACAGGGGGCTTACGAGCAGTACTTC
.	TRBV20-1	TRBD2	TRBJ2-1	CSASGASGGSSSYNEQFF	TGCAGTGCAAGTGGGGCTAGCGGGGGGTCAAGCTCCTACAATGAGCAGTTCTTC
.	TRBV29-1	.	TRBJ2-1	CSVVWTLGNNEQFF	TGCAGCGTTGTTTGGACGCTCGGGAACAATGAGCAGTTCTTC
.	TRBV13	.	TRBJ2-1	CASSSPGGRRHEQFF	TGTGCCAGCAGCTCCCCAGGGGGGCGCCGGCATGAGCAGTTCTTC
.	TRBV29-1	.	TRBJ1-1	CSVEDWRVTEAFF	TGCAGCGTTGAAGATTGGAGGGTCACTGAAGCTTTCTTT
.	TRBV12-5	.	TRBJ1-1	CASGLLGGSGSAFF	TGTGCTAGTGGTTTGTTGGGGGGGTCGGGTTCAGCTTTCTTT
.	TRBV29-1	TRBD1	TRBJ2-7	CSVDVGTGTYEQYF	TGCAGCGTTGACGTCGGGACAGGGACCTACGAGCAGTACTTC
.	TRBV4-3	TRBD2	TRBJ2-7	CASSQDLASGGYEQYF	TGCGCCAGCAGCCAAGATTTGGCTAGCGGGGGGTACGAGCAGTACTTC
once	TRBV18	TRBD2	TRBJ2-6	CASSPTSGGAGGANVLTF	TGTGCCAGCTCACCAACTAGCGGGGGGGCCGGTGGGGCCAACGTCCTGACTTTC
.	TRBV7-9	TRBD2	TRBJ2-1	CASSLGAGGSSYNEQFF	TGTGCCAGCAGCCTGGGAGCGGGGGGTAGCTCCTACAATGAGCAGTTCTTC
.	TRBV7-8	.	TRBJ2-1	CASSPMGGEQFF	TGTGCCAGCAGCCCAATGGGGGGTGAGCAGTTCTTC
.	TRBV27	.	TRBJ2-7	CASSSTPRYEQYF	TGTGCCAGCAGTTCTACCCCCCGCTACGAGCAGTACTTC
.	TRBV24-1	.	TRBJ1-2	CATSGGGDGYTF	TGTGCCACCAGTGGCGGGGGGGATGGCTACACCTTC
.	TRBV21-1	.	TRBJ1-5	CASTQETGAPSHSNQPQHF	TGTGCCAGCACCCAAGAAACAGGGGCGCCCTCGCACTCTAATCAGCCCCAGCATTTT
.	TRBV2	TRBD2	TRBJ2-2	CASRTTSGGTGELFF	TGTGCCAGTCGGACGACTAGCGGGGGGACCGGGGAGCTGTTTTTT
.	TRBV19	TRBD1	TRBJ1-1	CASSPPGTAEAFF	TGTGCCAGTAGTCCACCCGGGACAGCTGAAGCTTTCTTT
.	TRBV5-1	TRBD1	TRBJ1-2	CASSLGDRDGYTF	TGCGCCAGCAGCTTGGGGGACAGGGATGGCTACACCTTC
few	TRBV7-2	.	TRBJ1-1	CASSLYWEDTEAFF	TGTGCCAGCAGCTTGTATTGGGAGGACACTGAAGCTTTCTTT
.	TRBV28	TRBD1	TRBJ1-4	CARPGQIATNEKLFF	TGTGCCAGGCCGGGACAGATAGCAACTAATGAAAAACTGTTTTTT
.	TRBV6-4	TRBD1	TRBJ1-1	CASSDSFRFRDRVSNTEAFF	TGTGCCAGCAGTGACTCGTTCCGGTTCCGGGACAGAGTCTCGAACACTGAAGCTTTCTTT
few	TRBV15	.	TRBJ2-7	CATSRDAWGGQYEQYF	TGTGCCACCAGCAGAGATGCCTGGGGGGGCCAGTACGAGCAGTACTTC
.	TRBV10-3	TRBD1	TRBJ2-2	CAIRGTGLPGELFF	TGTGCCATCAGGGGGACAGGGTTACCCGGGGAGCTGTTTTTT
few	TRBV5-5	TRBD1	TRBJ1-1	CASSKQGVDTEAFF	TGTGCCAGCAGCAAACAGGGGGTGGACACTGAAGCTTTCTTT
.	TRBV29-1	.	TRBJ2-7	CSVDVSGAYEQYF	TGCAGCGTTGATGTTTCAGGGGCCTACGAGCAGTACTTC
once	TRBV12-3/TRBV12-4	.	TRBJ1-1	CASSFRGNTEAFF	TGTGCCAGCAGTTTTAGGGGTAACACTGAAGCTTTCTTT
.	TRBV30	TRBD1	TRBJ2-6	CACGTDPSGANVLTF	TGTGCCTGTGGGACAGATCCCTCTGGGGCCAACGTCCTGACTTTC
.	TRBV3-1/TRBV3-2	TRBD1	TRBJ1-1	CASSQTGRMNTEAFF	TGTGCCAGCAGCCAGACAGGGCGAATGAACACTGAAGCTTTCTTT
.	TRBV19	TRBD1	TRBJ2-3	CASSATGDTDTQYF	TGTGCCAGTAGTGCGACAGGGGACACAGATACGCAGTATTTT
.	TRBV25-1	.	TRBJ1-2	CASSPSGTSSFVYGYTF	TGTGCCAGCAGCCCCTCCGGGACATCGAGCTTTGTCTATGGCTACACCTTC
.	TRBV4-3	TRBD2	TRBJ2-3	CASSQDYRGGALGSTQYF	TGCGCCAGCAGCCAAGATTATCGCGGGGGGGCCCTCGGAAGCACGCAGTATTTT
.	TRBV3-1/TRBV3-2	TRBD1	TRBJ1-4	CASSQGTGGFFEKLFF	TGTGCCAGCAGCCAGGGGACAGGGGGCTTTTTTGAAAAACTGTTTTTT
.	TRBV5-1	.	TRBJ2-7	CASRRVISYEQYF	TGCGCCAGCAGGAGAGTTATCTCCTACGAGCAGTACTTC
.	TRBV7-8	.	TRBJ2-1	CASSLGTGPGEQFF	TGTGCCAGCAGCTTAGGAACAGGGCCCGGTGAGCAGTTCTTC
.	TRBV5-4	TRBD1	TRBJ2-7	CASSFGGDRVVEQYF	TGTGCCAGCAGCTTTGGGGGGGACAGGGTGGTCGAGCAGTACTTC
once	TRBV5-6	.	TRBJ2-2	CASSLGIPGLNGELFF	TGTGCCAGCAGCTTGGGGATCCCAGGCCTTAACGGGGAGCTGTTTTTT
few	TRBV11-3	.	TRBJ1-6	CASSLRGHNNSPLHF	TGTGCCAGCAGCTTGAGAGGGCATAACAATTCACCCCTCCACTTT
once	TRBV6-5	.	TRBJ1-2	CASRDPGSYGYTF	TGTGCCAGCAGGGACCCTGGGAGCTATGGCTACACCTTC
once	TRBV25-1	.	TRBJ2-1	CASSASAGGSYNEQFF	TGTGCCAGCAGTGCTTCCGCCGGGGGCTCCTACAATGAGCAGTTCTTC
.	TRBV19	.	TRBJ2-1	CASSIVHSTYNEQFF	TGTGCCAGTAGTATAGTCCACAGCACCTACAATGAGCAGTTCTTC
.	TRBV4-3	.	TRBJ1-2	CASSQEGGYGYTF	TGCGCCAGCAGCCAAGAAGGGGGATATGGCTACACCTTC
.	TRBV11-3	.	TRBJ1-3	CASSLEWVDSPALSGNTIYF	TGTGCCAGCAGCTTAGAATGGGTGGACAGTCCAGCCCTCTCTGGAAACACCATATATTTT
.	TRBV19	.	TRBJ2-1	CASSIVRGDNEQFF	TGTGCCAGTAGTATAGTCCGGGGAGACAATGAGCAGTTCTTC
.	TRBV6-2/TRBV6-3	TRBD2	TRBJ2-7	CASSYYGALAGIQQYF	TGTGCCAGCAGTTACTACGGGGCACTAGCGGGGATCCAGCAGTACTTC
.	TRBV11-2	TRBD2	TRBJ2-2	CASSLVAGGVTGELFF	TGTGCCAGCAGCTTAGTAGCGGGGGGCGTCACCGGGGAGCTGTTTTTT
.	TRBV9	TRBD2	TRBJ2-3	CASSAGTRTTDTQYF	TGTGCCAGCAGCGCTGGGACTAGAACCACAGATACGCAGTATTTT
once	TRBV19	.	TRBJ1-2	CASSPTVGVYGYTF	TGTGCCAGTAGTCCCACTGTCGGGGTGTATGGCTACACCTTC
.	TRBV5-4	TRBD2	TRBJ2-3	CASSLWAGGLPDTQYF	TGTGCCAGCAGCTTGTGGGCGGGGGGGCTTCCAGATACGCAGTATTTT
few	TRBV5-4	.	TRBJ1-2	CASSSGVDSLEGYTF	TGTGCCAGCAGCTCGGGGGTAGACAGCCTCGAAGGCTACACCTTC
.	TRBV3-1/TRBV3-2	.	TRBJ1-1	CASSQVAGVPEAFF	TGTGCCAGCAGCCAAGTTGCCGGGGTCCCTGAAGCTTTCTTT
.	TRBV10-3	TRBD1	TRBJ2-1	CATRDRGDEQFF	TGTGCCACCCGGGACAGGGGGGATGAGCAGTTCTTC
once	TRBV7-2	.	TRBJ2-2	CASSYGGANTGELFF	TGTGCCAGCAGCTACGGCGGAGCGAACACCGGGGAGCTGTTTTTT
.	TRBV6-6	TRBD1	TRBJ1-1	CASSYADRANTEAFF	TGTGCCAGCAGTTACGCCGACAGGGCTAACACTGAAGCTTTCTTT
.	TRBV19	.	TRBJ2-5	CASSDRLSQYF	TGTGCCAGTAGTGACAGGTTAAGCCAGTACTTC
once	TRBV6-5	.	TRBJ2-5	CASSRVPAETQYF	TGTGCCAGCAGCCGGGTCCCGGCGGAGACCCAGTACTTC
once	TRBV6-2/TRBV6-3	TRBD1	TRBJ2-1	CASSSSEGGVVADEQFF	TGTGCCAGCAGTTCCTCAGAAGGGGGCGTAGTCGCCGATGAGCAGTTCTTC
.	TRBV19	TRBD2	TRBJ2-1	CASTQRSPGGAYNEQFF	TGTGCCAGTACCCAACGCTCTCCCGGGGGGGCTTACAATGAGCAGTTCTTC
.	TRBV6-1	.	TRBJ2-1	CASSETNPHSYNEQFF	TGTGCCAGCAGTGAAACTAACCCCCATAGCTACAATGAGCAGTTCTTC